This T cell receptor (beta chain) is from a study of blood T cell repertoires in COVID-19. Germline lookup yields CDR1 SGHTA and CDR2 FQGNSA. The length of the CDR3 is 13 residues. J was trimmed by 3 bases and V by 3 bases; bases with no gene match: 0. Sequencing was performed with immunoSEQ multiplex PCR; in TCRdb, only in-frame clones are kept and a portion is missing. The table has about 200,000 clones, approximately 82% seen once. Sequenced input: peripheral blood. The chain links TRBV7-2 to TRBJ1-2, with 8 bases matching TRBD1. The sequence was obtained from a human donor in a cohort sampled during active COVID-19. The CDR3 DNA is TGTGCCAGCAGCTTGACAGGGGACTATGGCTACACCTTC. Amino acids: CASSLTGDYGYTF. Full variable domain (outside the CDR3, taken from reference TRBV7-2 and TRBJ1-2): GAGVSQSPSNKVTEKGKDVELRCDPISGHTALYWYRQSLGQGLEFLIYFQGNSAPDKSGLPSDRFSAERTGGSVSTLTIQRTQQEDSAVYLCASSLTGDYGYTFGSGTRLTVV.